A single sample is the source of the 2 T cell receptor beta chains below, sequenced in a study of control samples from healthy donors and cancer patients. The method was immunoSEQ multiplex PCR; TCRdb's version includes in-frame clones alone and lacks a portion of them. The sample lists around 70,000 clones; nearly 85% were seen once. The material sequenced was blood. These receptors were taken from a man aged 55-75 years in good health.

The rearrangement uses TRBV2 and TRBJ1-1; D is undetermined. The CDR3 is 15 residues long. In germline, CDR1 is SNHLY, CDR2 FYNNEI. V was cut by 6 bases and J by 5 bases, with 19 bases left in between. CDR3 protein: CASRAPGAQETEAFF. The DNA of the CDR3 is TGTGCCAGCAGGGCCCCTGGAGCACAAGAGACTGAAGCTTTCTTT.

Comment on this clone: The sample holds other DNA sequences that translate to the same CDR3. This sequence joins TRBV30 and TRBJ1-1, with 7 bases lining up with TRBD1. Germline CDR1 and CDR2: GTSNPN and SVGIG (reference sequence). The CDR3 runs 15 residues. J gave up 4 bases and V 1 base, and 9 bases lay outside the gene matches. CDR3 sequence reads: CAWSDRGRGATEAFF. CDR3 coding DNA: TGTGCCTGGAGTGATAGGGGGCGGGGGGCCACTGAAGCTTTCTTT.